The following is a T cell receptor beta chain sequence with its context. The antigen remains undetermined. One end of the junction does not line up with germline, which may come from a read error. Looked up from germline, CDR1 is MNHEY and CDR2 is SVGAGI. This CDR3 has 16 amino acids. The PCR made use of 60 Vbeta and 13 Jbeta primers. How the authors handled the data: Later reanalysis found 70 million to 95 million unique TCR beta chains, approximately 11 million of them shared. Sequencing was performed with immunoSEQ multiplex PCR; in TCRdb, only in-frame clones are kept and a portion is missing. That table gives V, J and clone size, and the DNA gave D and trimming. Among some 120,000 clones, 79% were seen once, and the ten largest hold 3.5% to 5%. Nominally healthy donors were sampled, though unrecorded immune exposures were likely. The data stem from a study of cytomegalovirus exposure and HLA in healthy donors. Whole-study context: Roughly 180 million T cells yielded 100 million or so unique TCR beta sequences in earlier analysis. The study's findings and limits: Fewer N-insertions (relative to the roughly 700-donor mean) were reportedly seen in an Asian-associated ancestry cluster in a later analysis.

J is TRBJ2-1 and V is TRBV6-5; the match to TRBD2 covers 14 bases. This receptor was obtained from a man aged 25-45 years in good health and CMV-seropositive. The sample was PBMCs. CDR3 amino acids: CASSYSGTSGSDEQFF. The CDR3 nucleotides are TGTGCCAGCAGCTACTCCGGGACTAGCGGGAGCGATGAGCAGTTCTTC.